The 21 T cell receptor beta chains in this list originate from one sample, sequenced in a study of T cells after yellow fever vaccination. TCRdb analysed the 5' RACE reads with MiXCR anew, one entry per CDR3 protein. The sample consists of a few hundred thousand distinct CDR3 sequences, roughly 21% of them appearing once. The sample consisted of PBMCs, taken 15 days after the yellow fever booster vaccination. The receptor source for this set is a man aged 25-45 years who received the YFV17D yellow fever vaccine.

This clonotype was seen more than once but under ten times. Here the CDR3 reads CASGQQGPDTQYF. The CDR3 region has the DNA TGTGCCTCCGGGCAGCAGGGCCCAGATACGCAGTATTTT. V gene TRBV2 combines with J gene TRBJ2-3; D may be TRBD1 (5 bases). The V end was cut by 11 bases, the J end by 4 bases, with 16 bases between. The CDR3 contains 13 residues. The germline CDR1 and CDR2 sequences are SNHLY and FYNNEI.

There are a few counts of this clonotype. V is TRBV1 and J is TRBJ2-1; whether TRBD1, the table's D call, matches the DNA was not checked. TRBV1 has pseudogene status. The CDR3 has 14 amino acids. CDR3 residues: CTSSPPYYSNEQFF. CDR3 DNA: TGCACCAGCAGCCCCCCTTATTATTCCAATGAGCAGTTCTTC.

The chain carries TRBV5-1 and TRBJ2-3, with TRBD1 as a possible D gene (5 bases). This CDR3 is 13 amino acids long. Per the germline V gene, CDR1 is SGHRS and CDR2 is YFSETQ. The V end was cut by 0 bases, the J end by 4 bases, with 6 bases between. CDR3 in DNA: TGCGCCAGCAGCTTGGCCAGGGCAGATACGCAGTATTTT. Translation: CASSLARADTQYF.

This clonotype was recorded a few times. This chain uses TRBV20-1 with TRBJ2-5, with 7 bases identical to TRBD2. The J segment lost 1 base and the V segment lost 0 bases, leaving 8 bases of the junction unmatched. This CDR3 is built from 16 residues. CDR1 is DFQATT, CDR2 SNEGSKA, per germline (reference sequence). The CDR3 spells CSARDLLAAIQETQYF. The CDR3 DNA sequence: TGCAGTGCTAGAGATCTGCTAGCGGCAATCCAAGAGACCCAGTACTTC.

The chain has TRBV7-2 and TRBJ2-5; TRBD2 matches at 9 bases. From germline, CDR1 is SGHTA and CDR2 FQGNSA. V dropped 3 bases and J dropped 2; count of bases not matched to a gene: 1. This CDR3 spans 14 amino acids. CDR3 loop: CASSFAGGQETQYF. The CDR3 DNA follows: TGTGCCAGCAGCTTCGCGGGAGGGCAAGAGACCCAGTACTTC.

This rearrangement joins TRBV12-3 or TRBV12-4 to TRBJ2-5; 11 bases align to TRBD2. J was trimmed by 5 bases and V by 5 bases; bases with no gene match: 7. The CDR3 contains 15 residues. The CDR3 coding sequence is TGTGCCAGCAGTCAGACTAGCGGGACGGGTGAGACCCAGTACTTC. This gives the protein CASSQTSGTGETQYF.

Only a few counts were recorded for this clonotype. The chain is built from TRBV20-1 and TRBJ2-7; 7 nucleotides agree with TRBD1. Germline V gene lookup returns CDR1 DFQATT and CDR2 SNEGSKA (reference sequence). The CDR3 totals 13 residues. V gave up 4 bases and J gave up 5 bases; unmatched junction bases: 8. CDR3 DNA: TGCAGTGCTATTAGGACAGGACCTAACGAGCAGTACTTC. Translation gives CSAIRTGPNEQYF.

The sample holds a few counts of this clonotype. The chain recombines TRBV12-3 or TRBV12-4 with TRBJ2-1; D is undetermined. V was pared by 5 bases and J by 7 bases, with 9 bases between. The CDR3 is 12 residues long. CDR3 sequence: CASSPPRNEQFF. DNA for the CDR3: TGTGCCAGCAGTCCGCCTCGGAATGAGCAGTTCTTC.

V and J are TRBV3-1 and TRBJ2-7; no reliable D call. Germline CDR1 is LGHDT and CDR2 is YNNKEL (reference sequence). This CDR3 spans 12 amino acids. Trimming removed 3 bases at V and 6 bases at J, with 9 bases between. The CDR3 DNA follows: TGTGCCAGCAGCCATCCTCCGATCGAGCAGTACTTC. Encoded protein: CASSHPPIEQYF.

This chain links TRBV20-1 with TRBJ2-3, with TRBD2 matching 11 bases. Germline V gene lookup returns CDR1 DFQATT and CDR2 SNEGSKA (reference sequence). The CDR3 contains 16 residues. Trimming cost V 1 base and J 2 bases; bases outside gene matches: 5. In nucleotides, the CDR3 is TGCAGTGCTAGAGGGGGACTAGCGGTAAACACAGATACGCAGTATTTT. This sequence encodes CSARGGLAVNTDTQYF.

This clonotype was counted only a few times. The gene calls are TRBV4-2 and TRBJ2-1; the D gene is possibly TRBD2 (6 bases). V was trimmed by 0 bases and J by 9 bases, leaving 12 bases between them. The CDR3 covers 14 residues. The V gene's germline CDR1 is LGHNA and CDR2 YNFKEQ. CDR3 bases: TGTGCCAGCAGCCAAGACTCGGGAGTCGGTGAGCAGTTCTTC. Amino acid sequence: CASSQDSGVGEQFF.

This clonotype has just a few counts. This chain uses TRBV5-6 with TRBJ1-4; possibly TRBD1 for D (5 bases). CDR1 and CDR2 from the germline V gene are SGHDT and YYEEEE. The V gene lost 4 bases and the J gene lost 7 bases, with 17 bases spanning the gap. CDR3 length equals 15 residues. The CDR3 loop reads CASSPLGQGGEKLFF. CDR3 in DNA: TGTGCCAGCAGCCCCCTCGGGCAGGGTGGTGAAAAACTGTTTTTT.

This clonotype was picked up a small number of times. The V and J genes are TRBV15 and TRBJ2-1, with a tentative D call TRBD2 (5 bases). The CDR3 totals 15 residues. The V end lost 5 bases, the J end lost 4 bases, and 15 bases lay between the germline ends. From germline, CDR1 is LNHNV and CDR2 YYDKDF (reference sequence). CDR3 sequence (DNA): TGTGCCACCAGCTCCCGGGATAGCGAGTACAATGAGCAGTTCTTC. Protein product: CATSSRDSEYNEQFF.

In this sample, this clonotype turned up many times. Written as DNA, the CDR3 is TGTGCCAGCAGTCGACAGGGAAACACTGAAGCTTTCTTT. Translated, it gives CASSRQGNTEAFF. The gene calls are TRBV6-5 and TRBJ1-1; 7 nucleotides match TRBD1. CDR1 is MNHEY, CDR2 SVGAGI, per germline. The CDR3 runs to 13 residues. The ends lost 5 bases at V and 2 bases at J; junction bases unmatched: 2.

This clonotype was observed at least ten times. V is TRBV11-3 and J is TRBJ1-1, with D unclear. V was shortened by 5 bases and J by 7 bases, with 11 bases between the two germline ends. The length of the CDR3 is 12 residues. Germline values: CDR1 SGHNT, CDR2 YENEEA. In DNA, the CDR3 is TGTGCCAGCAGCCTGACGGGCAGTGAAGCTTTCTTT. This translates into CASSLTGSEAFF.

This clonotype has more than one count but fewer than ten. This rearrangement joins TRBV16 to TRBJ1-1; D may be TRBD1 (6 bases). CDR1 is KGHSY and CDR2 is FQNENV in the germline V gene. The CDR3 has 14 amino acids. V lost 0 bases and J lost 7, with 12 bases in between. The CDR3 DNA reads as TGTGCCAGCAGCCAATCCGGGAACAGGGTTGAAGCTTTCTTT. Translated, it gives CASSQSGNRVEAFF. Combining the CDR3 with reference TRBV16 and TRBJ1-1 gives the whole variable domain GEEVAQTPKHLVRGEGQKAKLYCAPIKGHSYVFWYQQVLKNEFKFLISFQNENVFDETGMPKERFSAKCLPNSPCSLEIQATKLEDSAVYFCASSQSGNRVEAFFGQGTRLTVV.

This clonotype was observed a few times. The V gene is TRBV20-1, the J gene TRBJ1-4, with D hard to call. V was cut by 0 bases and J by 4 bases, with 15 bases left in between. Germline CDR1 and CDR2: DFQATT and SNEGSKA (reference sequence). The CDR3 runs 16 residues. CDR3 sequence: CSARDFLRTGNEKLFF. CDR3 coding DNA: TGCAGTGCTAGAGATTTCCTCCGGACGGGTAATGAAAAACTGTTTTTT.

The chain combines TRBV18 with TRBJ2-7; TRBD2 matches at 9 bases. The CDR3 is made up of 16 amino acids. J was trimmed by 3 bases and V by 6 bases; bases with no gene match: 12. Looked up from germline, CDR1 is KGHSH and CDR2 is LQKENI. CDR3 DNA sequence: TGTGCCAGCTCCACGGTGCCGGGACTAGCATTCTACGAGCAGTACTTC. Protein product: CASSTVPGLAFYEQYF.

This chain joins TRBV4-3 and TRBJ2-5; no reliable D call. The CDR3 runs to 15 residues. CDR1 LGHNA and CDR2 YSLEER come from the germline V gene. Trimming took 0 bases from V and 3 from J, leaving 11 bases between them. This chain's CDR3 is CASSQDPGSKETQYF. Here the CDR3 DNA reads TGCGCCAGCAGCCAAGACCCCGGGTCTAAAGAGACCCAGTACTTC.

V usage is TRBV2 and J usage is TRBJ2-3; no firm D call. The CDR3 runs to 17 residues. Trimming pared 7 bases from V and 2 bases from J, leaving 22 bases between. The V gene's germline CDR1 is SNHLY and CDR2 FYNNEI. The CDR3 nucleotides are TGTGCCAGCATTCACTCGTTGACTGGCAGATTCACAGATACGCAGTATTTT. Amino acid sequence: CASIHSLTGRFTDTQYF. Complete variable domain (other parts from reference TRBV2 and TRBJ2-3): EPEVTQTPSHQVTQMGQEVILRCVPISNHLYFYWYRQILGQKVEFLVSFYNNEISEKSEIFDDQFSVERPDGSNFTLKIRSTKLEDSAMYFCASIHSLTGRFTDTQYFGPGTRLTVL.

V usage is TRBV28 and J usage is TRBJ1-5, with D perhaps TRBD1 (6 bases). The CDR3 runs 16 residues. CDR1 and CDR2 from the germline V gene are MDHEN and SYDVKM. Trimming shortened V by 6 bases and J by 7 bases, and 22 bases separated the two germline ends. The DNA of the CDR3 is TGTGCCAGCAGCATTGGGGGTCGGGCAGGGGCGCAGCCCCAGCATTTT. The encoded protein is CASSIGGRAGAQPQHF.